This T cell receptor (beta chain) appears in the sequencing data of a study of shared clonotypes between healthy human individuals. Study-level points and caveats: Memory subsets had estimated richness that was generally smaller than that of naive subsets.

On this clone itself: Its matching antigen is unknown.

This CDR3 is 13 amino acids long. V was pared by 6 bases and J by 0 bases, with 7 bases between. Looked up from germline, CDR1 is MNHEY and CDR2 is SVGAGI. Profiled with immunoSEQ multiplex PCR; TCRdb holds only in-frame clones, not every one. The repertoire holds roughly 2,500,000 clones, with 93% as singletons. Sequencing input: naive CD4+ T cells from PBMCs. Subset denoted: CD45RA+ positively selected. This sequence originates from a young man in good health. Some clones in this sample may be carry-over from other donors' samples. The chain carries TRBV6-5 and TRBJ2-3, with unresolved D. The CDR3 spells CASSPLSTDTQYF. CDR3 nucleotides: TGTGCCAGCAGCCCTCTTAGCACAGATACGCAGTATTTT.